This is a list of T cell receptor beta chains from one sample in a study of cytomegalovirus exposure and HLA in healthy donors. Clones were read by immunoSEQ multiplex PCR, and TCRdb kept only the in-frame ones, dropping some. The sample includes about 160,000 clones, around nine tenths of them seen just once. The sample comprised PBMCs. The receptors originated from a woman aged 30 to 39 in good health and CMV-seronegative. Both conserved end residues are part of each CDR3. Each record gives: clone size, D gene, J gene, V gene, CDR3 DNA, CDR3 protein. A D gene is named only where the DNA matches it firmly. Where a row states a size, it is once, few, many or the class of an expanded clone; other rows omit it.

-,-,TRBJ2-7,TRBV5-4,TGTGCCAGCAGCCCCCAGGCTCCCCCCTACGAGCAGTACTTC,CASSPQAPPYEQYF
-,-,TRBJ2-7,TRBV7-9,TGTGCCAGCAGCTTCCAGGGCCACGAGCAGTACTTC,CASSFQGHEQYF
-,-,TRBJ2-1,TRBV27,TGTGCCAGCAGCGTAAGCCCTACCCAAAATGAGCAGTTCTTC,CASSVSPTQNEQFF
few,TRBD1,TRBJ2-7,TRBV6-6,TGTGCCAGCAGTGAGACAGGGCGCGAGCAGTACTTC,CASSETGREQYF
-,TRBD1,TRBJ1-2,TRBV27,TGTGCCAGCAGTTTATTGCAGGGGGCGGGTGGCTACACCTTC,CASSLLQGAGGYTF
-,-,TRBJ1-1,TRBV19,TGTGCCAGTAGTTTCTTCAGGGAAAACACTGAAGCTTTCTTT,CASSFFRENTEAFF
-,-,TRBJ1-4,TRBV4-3,TGCGCCAGCAGCCAAGATGAACAGATTCGGGGTGAAAAACTGTTTTTT,CASSQDEQIRGEKLFF
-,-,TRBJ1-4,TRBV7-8,TGTGCCAGCAGTCGGGAGGGTGAAAAACTGTTTTTT,CASSREGEKLFF
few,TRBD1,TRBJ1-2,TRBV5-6,TGTGCCAGCAGCTTGTGGGACAGGGAGAATGGCTACACCTTC,CASSLWDRENGYTF
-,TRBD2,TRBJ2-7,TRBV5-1,TGCGCCAGCAGCTACGAACTAGCGGGCTCCTACGAGCAGTACTTC,CASSYELAGSYEQYF
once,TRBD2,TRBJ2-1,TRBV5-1,TGCGCCAGCAGCACCGGACTAGCGGACTCCTACAATGAGCAGTTCTTC,CASSTGLADSYNEQFF
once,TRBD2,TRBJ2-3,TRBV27,TGTGCCAGCGGGGGGGAGGCGTATACGCAGTATTTT,CASGGEAYTQYF
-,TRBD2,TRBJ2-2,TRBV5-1,TGCGCCAGCAGCTTAGCACTAGCGGGATTTAACACCGGGGAGCTGTTTTTT,CASSLALAGFNTGELFF
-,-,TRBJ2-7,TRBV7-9,TGTGCCAGCAGCCCGTGGGGGGACGAGCAGTACTTC,CASSPWGDEQYF
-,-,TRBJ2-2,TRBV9,TGTGCCAGCAGCCTTACAGGGAACACCGGGGAGCTGTTTTTT,CASSLTGNTGELFF
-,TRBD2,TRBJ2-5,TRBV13,TGTGCCAGCAGAAAAGCGGGAGCCGTTTGGGAGCAGTACTTC,CASRKAGAVWEQYF
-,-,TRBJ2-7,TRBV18,TGTGCCAGCTCACCACGACACGGCTACGAGCAGTACTTC,CASSPRHGYEQYF
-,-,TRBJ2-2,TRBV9,TGTGCCAGCAGGCAGGGGCCCGGGGAGCTGTTTTTT,CASRQGPGELFF
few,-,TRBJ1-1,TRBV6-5,TGTGCCAGCACCGAAGGGGGAGCTGAAGCTTTCTTT,CASTEGGAEAFF
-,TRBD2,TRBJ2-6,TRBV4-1,TGCGCCAGCAGCCATTTAGGACTAGCGGACCCCTCTGGGGCCAACGTCCTGACTTTC,CASSHLGLADPSGANVLTF
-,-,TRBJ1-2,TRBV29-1,TGCAGCGTTGATTGGGCGGACAGCCCTAACTATGGCTACACCTTC,CSVDWADSPNYGYTF
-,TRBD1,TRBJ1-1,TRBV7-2,TGTGCCAGCAGCTCACAGGGGACAGGGAACACTGAAGCTTTCTTT,CASSSQGTGNTEAFF
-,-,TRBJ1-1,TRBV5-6,TGTGCCAGCAGCCGCCGGGCGGGCTGGGGAACCCAGGTAAACACTGAAGCTTTCTTT,CASSRRAGWGTQVNTEAFF
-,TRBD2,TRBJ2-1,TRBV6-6,TGTGCCAGCTCGGCTAGCGGGATGAATGAGCAGTTCTTC,CASSASGMNEQFF
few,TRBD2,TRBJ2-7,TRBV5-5,TGTGCCAGCAGCAACGGACTAGTCTACGAGCAGTACTTC,CASSNGLVYEQYF
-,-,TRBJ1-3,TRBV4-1,TGCGCCAGCAGCCAACTCTCTGGAAACACCATATATTTT,CASSQLSGNTIYF
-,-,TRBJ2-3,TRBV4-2,TGTGCCAGCAGCCAAGGGGACTCTTCTCGCACAGATACGCAGTATTTT,CASSQGDSSRTDTQYF
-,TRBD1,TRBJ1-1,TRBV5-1,TGCGCCAGCAGCCTCGGGGGACAGGAAGTTTCAAACACTGAAGCTTTCTTT,CASSLGGQEVSNTEAFF
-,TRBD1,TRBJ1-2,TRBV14,TGTGCCAGCAGCCCTCCGGAACAGGGGGCGCGCGGCTACACCTTC,CASSPPEQGARGYTF